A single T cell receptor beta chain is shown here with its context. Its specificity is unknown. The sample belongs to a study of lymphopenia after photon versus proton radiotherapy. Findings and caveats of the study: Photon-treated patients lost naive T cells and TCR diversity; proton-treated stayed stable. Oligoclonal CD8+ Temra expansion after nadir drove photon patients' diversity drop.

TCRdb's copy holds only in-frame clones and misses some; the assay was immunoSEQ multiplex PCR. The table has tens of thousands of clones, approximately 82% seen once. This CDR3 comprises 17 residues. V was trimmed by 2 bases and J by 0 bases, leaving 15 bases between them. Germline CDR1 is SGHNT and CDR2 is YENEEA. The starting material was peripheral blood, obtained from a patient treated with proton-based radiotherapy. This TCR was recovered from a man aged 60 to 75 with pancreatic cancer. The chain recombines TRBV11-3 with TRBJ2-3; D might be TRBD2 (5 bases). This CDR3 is CASSLNLRGFSTDTQYF. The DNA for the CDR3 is TGTGCCAGCAGCTTAAATCTCCGCGGGTTCAGCACAGATACGCAGTATTTT.